The 24 T cell receptor beta chains listed next were all sequenced from one sample in a study of cytomegalovirus exposure and HLA in healthy donors. Method: immunoSEQ multiplex PCR; TCRdb's copy keeps in-frame clones and lacks some. The table has around 160,000 clones, under 95% seen once. The sample was PBMCs. The receptor set was obtained from a woman younger than 30 in good health and CMV-seropositive.

The chain couples TRBV27 to TRBJ2-1; TRBD1 matches 11 bases. CDR1 and CDR2 from the germline V gene are MNHEY and SMNVEV (reference sequence). V lost 0 bases and J lost 2; bases outside the gene matches: 3. The CDR3 runs 17 residues. As DNA, the CDR3 is TGTGCCAGCAGTTTATCTGGGGACAGGGGGGCCTACAATGAGCAGTTCTTC. Translated, it gives CASSLSGDRGAYNEQFF.

The gene calls are TRBV30 and TRBJ2-3; perhaps TRBD2 as D (6 bases). Per germline, CDR1 GTSNPN and CDR2 SVGIG (reference sequence). The CDR3 length is 9 residues. V gave up 5 bases and J gave up 10 bases, with 7 bases separating them. The CDR3 bases are TGTGCCTGGGGACTACCGCAGTATTTT. Encoded protein: CAWGLPQYF.

The V and J genes are TRBV15 and TRBJ2-7; a possible D gene is TRBD1 (6 bases). There are 15 residues in the CDR3. Germline V gene sequence: CDR1 LNHNV, CDR2 YYDKDF (reference sequence). V was clipped by 0 bases and J by 5 bases, with 14 bases between them. CDR3 sequence (DNA): TGTGCCACCAGCAGAGATGGGGCAGGGGACCACGAGCAGTACTTC. Translation gives CATSRDGAGDHEQYF.

This clone was seen only a few times. The chain links TRBV15 to TRBJ1-2; no firm D call. This CDR3 is built from 12 residues. In germline, CDR1 is LNHNV, CDR2 YYDKDF (reference sequence). Trimming left V 3 bases short and J 4 bases short, with 6 bases between. As DNA, the CDR3 is TGTGCCACCAGCAGGAGTGGCTATGGCTACACCTTC. The encoded protein is CATSRSGYGYTF. The complete variable domain, with remaining parts taken from reference TRBV15 and TRBJ1-2, reads DAMVIQNPRYQVTQFGKPVTLSCSQTLNHNVMYWYQQKSSQAPKLLFHYYDKDFNNEADTPDNFQSRRPNTSFCFLDIRSPGLGDTAMYLCATSRSGYGYTFGSGTRLTVV.

This chain links TRBV5-1 with TRBJ2-7, with TRBD2 matching over 10 bases. V dropped 1 base and J dropped 3; count of bases not matched to a gene: 4. The CDR3 loop spans 15 amino acids. CDR1 and CDR2 from the germline V gene are SGHRS and YFSETQ. Written as DNA, the CDR3 is TGCGCCAGCAGCTTGACTAGCGGGATCCTCTACGAGCAGTACTTC. Encoded protein: CASSLTSGILYEQYF.

The CDR3 DNA reads as TGCAGCGTGGAGGACAGGGGGCCCTACGAGCAGTACTTC. It codes for CSVEDRGPYEQYF. The chain employs TRBV29-1 and TRBJ2-7; 11 positions agree with TRBD1. V shed 6 bases and J 2 bases; nucleotides not matched to a gene: 3. The CDR3 loop spans 13 amino acids. Germline V CDR1 and CDR2: SQVTM, ANQGSEA.

This clone was counted once. The rearrangement uses TRBV4-2 and TRBJ1-2, with D possibly TRBD1 on 5 matching bases. Trimming stripped 5 bases from V and 2 bases from J, with 12 bases between. The germline V gene encodes CDR1 LGHNA and CDR2 YNFKEQ. The CDR3 sequence is 14 residues long. The CDR3 protein is CASSLGLSNYGYTF. CDR3 DNA sequence: TGTGCCAGCAGCTTGGGACTGTCGAACTATGGCTACACCTTC.

The chain couples TRBV19 to TRBJ2-7; D is possibly TRBD2 (5 bases). CDR1 is LNHDA and CDR2 is SQIVND in the germline V gene (reference sequence). With 3 bases removed from V and 5 bases from J, the gap between germline ends came to 14 bases. The CDR3 runs to 14 residues. The CDR3 DNA reads TGTGCCAGTAGTATCGAGGGAACGGTCGACGAGCAGTACTTC. Its translation: CASSIEGTVDEQYF.

The J gene is TRBJ2-1, the V gene TRBV6-5; D perhaps matches TRBD1 (5 bases). Germline V CDR1 and CDR2: MNHEY, SVGAGI. V dropped 6 bases and J dropped 8 bases, with 20 bases sitting between them. CDR3 size: 15 residues. CDR3 residues: CASSGREWKGDEQFF. Here the CDR3 DNA reads TGTGCCAGCAGCGGCAGGGAATGGAAGGGCGATGAGCAGTTCTTC.

The chain carries TRBV29-1 and TRBJ1-4, with 7 positions matching TRBD1. There are 13 residues in the CDR3. The J segment lost 8 bases and the V segment lost 4 bases, leaving 7 bases of the junction unmatched. Per the germline V gene, CDR1 is SQVTM and CDR2 is ANQGSEA. The CDR3 region is CSVGQGGGEKLFF. CDR3 coding DNA: TGCAGCGTTGGACAGGGAGGCGGGGAAAAACTGTTTTTT. The variable domain in full, completed from reference TRBV29-1 and TRBJ1-4, reads SAVISQKPSRDICQRGTSLTIQCQVDSQVTMMFWYRQQPGQSLTLIATANQGSEATYESGFVIDKFPISRPNLTFSTLTVSNMSPEDSSIYLCSVGQGGGEKLFFGSGTQLSVL.

V and J are TRBV27 and TRBJ1-2, with 7 bases lining up with TRBD1. Per the germline V gene, CDR1 is MNHEY and CDR2 is SMNVEV (reference sequence). CDR3 length: 13 residues. V shed 6 bases and J 4 bases; nucleotides not matched to a gene: 5. This CDR3 reads CASRLQGSYGYTF. DNA of the CDR3: TGTGCCAGCAGGCTACAGGGGAGCTATGGCTACACCTTC.

This chain links TRBV4-3 with TRBJ2-7; 12 positions match TRBD1. J lost 7 bases, V lost 4 bases, and 5 bases had no gene match. This CDR3 has 14 amino acids. Per the germline V gene, CDR1 is LGHNA and CDR2 is YSLEER. The CDR3 DNA sequence: TGCGCCAGCAGCCCCGGGACAGGGGGCGGGGAGCAGTACTTC. It codes for CASSPGTGGGEQYF.

V usage is TRBV5-4 and J usage is TRBJ1-4, with 10 nucleotides matching TRBD1. With 3 bases clipped from V and 1 base from J, the junction kept 6 bases outside the gene matches. The V gene's germline CDR1 is SGHNT and CDR2 YYREEE (reference sequence). The CDR3 sequence is 17 residues long. CDR3 amino acids: CASSSSRDRGTNEKLFF. CDR3 bases: TGTGCCAGCAGCTCGTCCCGGGACAGGGGAACTAATGAAAAACTGTTTTTT.

CDR3 sequence: CASSLDWNTEAFF. CDR3 coding DNA: TGTGCCAGCAGCTTGGACTGGAACACTGAAGCTTTCTTT. This chain connects TRBV5-4 to TRBJ1-1; no clear D gene. The CDR3 has 13 amino acids. V was cut by 0 bases and J by 1 base, with 4 bases left in between. The germline V gene encodes CDR1 SGHNT and CDR2 YYREEE (reference sequence).

The V and J genes are TRBV19 and TRBJ1-1, with 9 bases that match TRBD1. The germline CDR1 and CDR2 sequences are LNHDA and SQIVND (reference sequence). Trimming at V came to 7 bases and at J to 0 bases, leaving 3 bases not matched to a gene. This CDR3 has 14 residues. The CDR3 sequence is CASTRTGVNTEAFF. CDR3 sequence (DNA): TGTGCCAGTACTAGGACAGGGGTGAACACTGAAGCTTTCTTT.

This chain joins TRBV9 and TRBJ2-5, with 16 bases matching TRBD2. J gave up 3 bases and V 4 bases, and 6 bases lay outside the gene matches. The germline V gene has CDR1 SGDLS and CDR2 YYNGEE. This CDR3 has 17 amino acids. The CDR3 bases are TGTGCCAGCAGCCCCGGGACTAGCGGGAGGGCGAAAGAGACCCAGTACTTC. This translates into CASSPGTSGRAKETQYF. Full variable domain (missing parts from reference TRBV9 and TRBJ2-5): DSGVTQTPKHLITATGQRVTLRCSPRSGDLSVYWYQQSLDQGLQFLIQYYNGEERAKGNILERFSAQQFPDLHSELNLSSLELGDSALYFCASSPGTSGRAKETQYFGPGTRLLVL.

This chain links TRBV28 with TRBJ2-7; D remains unclear. The CDR3 runs to 17 residues. V was pared by 1 base and J by 3 bases, with 19 bases between. Germline values: CDR1 MDHEN, CDR2 SYDVKM. CDR3 in DNA: TGTGCCAGCAGTTTATTCTGGGCAGATGAACCCAACTACGAGCAGTACTTC. It encodes CASSLFWADEPNYEQYF.

This chain joins TRBV9 and TRBJ2-2; the match to TRBD1 covers 8 bases. The CDR3 runs to 17 residues. With 3 bases clipped from V and 6 bases from J, the junction kept 13 bases outside the gene matches. The germline gives CDR1 SGDLS, CDR2 YYNGEE. The DNA for the CDR3 is TGTGCCAGCAGCGAAAGGGACAGGCCTGGTCCCCCCGGGGAGCTGTTTTTT. It translates to CASSERDRPGPPGELFF.

This clone was found once. This chain connects TRBV6-1 to TRBJ2-1, with 9 bases that match TRBD2. CDR1 is MNHNS, CDR2 SASEGT, per germline. With V trimmed by 4 bases and J by 4 bases, 5 bases remained unmatched. CDR3 length equals 15 residues. As DNA, the CDR3 is TGTGCCAGCAGTGTAGCGGGAGTGGGTTACAATGAGCAGTTCTTC. Translated: CASSVAGVGYNEQFF.

In its sample, this clone was seen a few times. The chain couples TRBV4-3 to TRBJ1-2; D is uncertain. V shed 1 base and J shed 8 bases, with 11 bases lying between them. The germline gives CDR1 LGHNA, CDR2 YSLEER. CDR3 length: 13 residues. CDR3 nucleotides: TGCGCCAGCAGCCAAGTCGTCGGGATCGGCTACACCTTC. Translated: CASSQVVGIGYTF.

This rearrangement joins TRBV7-9 to TRBJ2-7; TRBD1 matches 7 bases. From germline, CDR1 is SEHNR and CDR2 FQNEAQ (reference sequence). V dropped 5 bases and J dropped 3; count of bases not matched to a gene: 16. The CDR3 spans 17 residues. CDR3 bases: TGTGCCAGCAGCCAAGGGGACAGCCCTTTGTTGAGCTACGAGCAGTACTTC. It codes for CASSQGDSPLLSYEQYF.

The J gene is TRBJ1-5, the V gene TRBV5-1, with 10 bases lining up with TRBD1. Unmatched junction bases numbered 9, after V lost 4 bases and J lost 5 bases. The CDR3 has 16 residues. Per the germline V gene, CDR1 is SGHRS and CDR2 is YFSETQ. The CDR3 protein is CASSSGTGVGDQPQHF. The DNA of the CDR3 is TGCGCCAGCAGCAGTGGGACAGGGGTTGGTGATCAGCCCCAGCATTTT. Based on the CDR3 plus reference TRBV5-1 and TRBJ1-5, the full variable domain is KAGVTQTPRYLIKTRGQQVTLSCSPISGHRSVSWYQQTPGQGLQFLFEYFSETQRNKGNFPGRFSGRQFSNSRSEMNVSTLELGDSALYLCASSSGTGVGDQPQHFGDGTRLSIL.

The V and J genes are TRBV19 and TRBJ1-1; 9 bases line up with TRBD1. The CDR3 is 17 residues long. The V gene's germline CDR1 is LNHDA and CDR2 SQIVND (reference sequence). Trimming cost V 5 bases and J 1 base; bases outside gene matches: 11. The DNA for the CDR3 is TGTGCCAGTAGTCCTGAGGGACCGGGACAGGGGAACACTGAAGCTTTCTTT. This encodes CASSPEGPGQGNTEAFF.

This rearrangement joins TRBV7-2 to TRBJ2-5; TRBD2 matches at 8 bases. The germline CDR1 and CDR2 sequences are SGHTA and FQGNSA. CDR3 length: 15 residues. The V gene end was trimmed by 5 bases and the J gene end by 5 bases; junction bases not matched to a gene: 10. The CDR3 loop reads CASSRSGSMGETQYF. DNA for the CDR3: TGTGCCAGCAGCCGCAGCGGGAGTATGGGGGAGACCCAGTACTTC. The complete variable domain, with remaining parts taken from reference TRBV7-2 and TRBJ2-5, reads GAGVSQSPSNKVTEKGKDVELRCDPISGHTALYWYRQSLGQGLEFLIYFQGNSAPDKSGLPSDRFSAERTGGSVSTLTIQRTQQEDSAVYLCASSRSGSMGETQYFGPGTRLLVL.